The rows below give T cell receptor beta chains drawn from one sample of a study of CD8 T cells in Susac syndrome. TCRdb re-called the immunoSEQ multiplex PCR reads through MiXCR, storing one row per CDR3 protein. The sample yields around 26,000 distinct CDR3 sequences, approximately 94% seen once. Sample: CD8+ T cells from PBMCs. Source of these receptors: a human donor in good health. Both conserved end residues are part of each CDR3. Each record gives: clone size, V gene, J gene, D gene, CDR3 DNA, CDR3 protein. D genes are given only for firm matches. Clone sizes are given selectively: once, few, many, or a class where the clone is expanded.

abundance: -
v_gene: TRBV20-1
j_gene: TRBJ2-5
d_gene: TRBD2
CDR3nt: TGCAGTGCTAGGGAGGTAGCGGGGGACCGGGAGACCCAGTACTTC
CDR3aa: CSAREVAGDRETQYF

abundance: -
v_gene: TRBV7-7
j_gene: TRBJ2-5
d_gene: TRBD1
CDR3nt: TGTGCTAGCAGCGATCTACAGGGGACAACCCCTCCTCAAGAGACCCAGTACTTC
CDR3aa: CASSDLQGTTPPQETQYF

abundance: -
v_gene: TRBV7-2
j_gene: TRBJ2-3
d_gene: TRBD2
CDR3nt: TGTGCCAGCAGCTTCGGCGGGGGGTCCGGAGATACGCAGTATTTT
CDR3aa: CASSFGGGSGDTQYF

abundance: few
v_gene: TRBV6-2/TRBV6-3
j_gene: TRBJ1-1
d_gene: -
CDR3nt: TGTGCCAGCAGTTACTCATCCGGGTTGGACACTGAAGCTTTCTTT
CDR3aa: CASSYSSGLDTEAFF

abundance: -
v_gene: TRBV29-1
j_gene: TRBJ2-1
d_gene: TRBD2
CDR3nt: TGCAGCGTGGCGCGTAGCGGGGGATACAATGAGCAGTTCTTC
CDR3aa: CSVARSGGYNEQFF

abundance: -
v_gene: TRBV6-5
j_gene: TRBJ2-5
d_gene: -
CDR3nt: TGTGCCAGCAGTTACTCCATAAGGCTGAGGGGGGGACAAGAGACCCAGTACTTC
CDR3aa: CASSYSIRLRGGQETQYF

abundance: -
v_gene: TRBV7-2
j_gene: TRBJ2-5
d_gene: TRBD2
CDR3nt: TGTGCCAGCAGTCCCGGGACTAGCGGTTCGGCCCAGTACTTC
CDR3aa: CASSPGTSGSAQYF

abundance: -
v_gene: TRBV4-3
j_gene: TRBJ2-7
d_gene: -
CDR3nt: TGCGCCAGCAGCCAATCTGCCGGGGCGTCCCGCTCCTACGAGCAGTACTTC
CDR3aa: CASSQSAGASRSYEQYF

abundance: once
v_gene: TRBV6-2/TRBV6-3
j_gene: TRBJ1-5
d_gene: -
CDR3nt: TGTGCCAGCAGTTACTCGAACAGGGCCCACCAGCCCCAGCATTTT
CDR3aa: CASSYSNRAHQPQHF

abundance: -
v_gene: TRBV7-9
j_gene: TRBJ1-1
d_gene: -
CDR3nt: TGTGCCAGCAGCTCCGGCTGGCAGGGATGGTACCCTGAAGCTTTCTTT
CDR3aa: CASSSGWQGWYPEAFF

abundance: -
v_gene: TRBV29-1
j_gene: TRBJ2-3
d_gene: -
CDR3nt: TGCAGCGTTGTAGGGGGTCTCACAGATACGCAGTATTTT
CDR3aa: CSVVGGLTDTQYF

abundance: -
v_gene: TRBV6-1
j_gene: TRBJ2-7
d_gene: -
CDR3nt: TGTGCCAGCAGGGACATTACCTACGAGCAGTACTTC
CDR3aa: CASRDITYEQYF

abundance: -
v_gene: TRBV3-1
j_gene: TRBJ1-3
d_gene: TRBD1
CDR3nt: TGTGCCAGCAGCCTGGCAGGGGGTAATGGAAACACCATATATTTT
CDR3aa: CASSLAGGNGNTIYF

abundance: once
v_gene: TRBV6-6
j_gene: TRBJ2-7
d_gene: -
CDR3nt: TGTGCCAGCAGCCCGACCGCCCGAGCCTACGAGCAGTACTTC
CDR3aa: CASSPTARAYEQYF

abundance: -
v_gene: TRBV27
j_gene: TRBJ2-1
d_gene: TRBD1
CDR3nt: TGTGCCAGCGTGGACAGGGGAGGCTACAATGAGCAGTTCTTC
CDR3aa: CASVDRGGYNEQFF

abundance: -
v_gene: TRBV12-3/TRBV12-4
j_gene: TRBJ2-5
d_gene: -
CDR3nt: TGTGCCAGCAGCTCGATTAAATACACCGAAAATTACCAAGAGACCCAGTACTTC
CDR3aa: CASSSIKYTENYQETQYF

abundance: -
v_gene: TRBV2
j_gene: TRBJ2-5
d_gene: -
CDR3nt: TGTGCCAGCGGAGTGACAGGCGAGACCCAGTACTTC
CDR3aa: CASGVTGETQYF

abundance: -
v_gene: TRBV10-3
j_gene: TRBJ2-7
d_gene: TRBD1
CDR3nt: TGTGCCATCAGTGAGGTGGACAGGGCACCCTCCTACGAGCAGTACTTC
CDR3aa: CAISEVDRAPSYEQYF

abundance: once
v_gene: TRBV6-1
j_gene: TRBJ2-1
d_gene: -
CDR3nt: TGTGCCAGCATTCTGACATGGTCTGAGCAGTTCTTC
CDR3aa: CASILTWSEQFF

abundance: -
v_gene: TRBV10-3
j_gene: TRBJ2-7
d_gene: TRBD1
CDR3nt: TGTGCCATCAGTGAGGGGACAGGGCACGAGCAGTACTTC
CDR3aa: CAISEGTGHEQYF

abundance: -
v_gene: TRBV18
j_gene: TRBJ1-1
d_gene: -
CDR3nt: TGTGCCAGCTCACCACCGCACAGAGATACTGAAGCTTTCTTT
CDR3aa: CASSPPHRDTEAFF

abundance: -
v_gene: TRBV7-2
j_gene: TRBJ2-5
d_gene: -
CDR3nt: TGTGCCAGCACCTCTTCCAGGTCAGAAGAGACCCAGTACTTC
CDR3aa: CASTSSRSEETQYF

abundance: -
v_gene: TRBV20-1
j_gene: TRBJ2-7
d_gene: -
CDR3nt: TGCAGTGCCCATCTCTCCTCCTCCTACGAGCAGTACTTC
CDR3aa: CSAHLSSSYEQYF

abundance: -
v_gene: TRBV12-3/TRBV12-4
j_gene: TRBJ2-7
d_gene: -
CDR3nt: TGTGCCAGCAGTTCTTATGGGTCCTACGAGCAGTACTTC
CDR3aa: CASSSYGSYEQYF

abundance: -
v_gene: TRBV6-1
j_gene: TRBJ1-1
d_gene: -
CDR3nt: TGTGCCAGCAGAATCGCCGAGCGCCCGGATTTGAACACTGAAGCTCTCTTT
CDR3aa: CASRIAERPDLNTEALF

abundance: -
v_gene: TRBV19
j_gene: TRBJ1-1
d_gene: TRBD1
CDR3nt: TGTGCCAGTAGCTCAGCCGGGACAGGGCTTACTGAAGCTTTCTTT
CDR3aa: CASSSAGTGLTEAFF

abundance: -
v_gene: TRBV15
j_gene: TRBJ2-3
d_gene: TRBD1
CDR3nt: TGTGCCACCAGCAGGGGGGACAGGGATTCCGATACGCAGTATTTT
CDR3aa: CATSRGDRDSDTQYF

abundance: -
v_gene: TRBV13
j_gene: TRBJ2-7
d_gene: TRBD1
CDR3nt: TGTGCCAGCAGCTTAACTAGCCCGATTCCCGGGACAGGGAGCTCCTACGAGCAGTACTTC
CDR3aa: CASSLTSPIPGTGSSYEQYF

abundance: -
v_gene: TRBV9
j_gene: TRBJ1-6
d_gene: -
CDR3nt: TGTGCCAGCAGCGCGGGACGTCGAGACGGTTCACCCCTCCACTTT
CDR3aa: CASSAGRRDGSPLHF

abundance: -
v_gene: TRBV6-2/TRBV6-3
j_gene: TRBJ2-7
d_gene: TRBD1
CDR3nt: TGTGCCAGCAGACTTTACGACAGGGCATCTTACGAGCAGTACTTC
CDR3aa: CASRLYDRASYEQYF

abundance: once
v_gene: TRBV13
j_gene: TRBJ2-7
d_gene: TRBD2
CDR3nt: TGTGCCAGCAGCTCGGGTGGGTCTAGCGGGGAATCCTACGAGCAGTACTTC
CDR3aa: CASSSGGSSGESYEQYF

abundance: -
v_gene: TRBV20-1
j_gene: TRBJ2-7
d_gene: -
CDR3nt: TGCAGTGCTAGAGTACCCCCCTCCTACGAGCAGTACTTC
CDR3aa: CSARVPPSYEQYF

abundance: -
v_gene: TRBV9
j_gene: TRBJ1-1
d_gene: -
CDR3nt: TGTGCCAGCAGCGGCTTCTCTGGAGCTTTCTTT
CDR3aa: CASSGFSGAFF

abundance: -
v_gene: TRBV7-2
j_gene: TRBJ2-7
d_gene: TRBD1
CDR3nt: TGTGCCAGCAGCTTGACGCAGGGGGCCTACGAGCAGTACTTC
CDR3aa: CASSLTQGAYEQYF

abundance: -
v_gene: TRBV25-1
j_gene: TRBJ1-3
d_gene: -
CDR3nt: TGTGCCAGCAGTGACCGCGGGAAGGGCCCTTTCTCTGGAAACACCATATATTTT
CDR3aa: CASSDRGKGPFSGNTIYF

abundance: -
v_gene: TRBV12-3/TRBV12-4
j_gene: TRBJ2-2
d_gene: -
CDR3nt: TGTGCCAGCAGTTTACAGGCGAACACCGGGGAGCTGTTTTTT
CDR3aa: CASSLQANTGELFF

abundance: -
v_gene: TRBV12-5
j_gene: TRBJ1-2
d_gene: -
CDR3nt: TGTGCTAGCCGTGGACAGTATTATGGCTACACCTTC
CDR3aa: CASRGQYYGYTF

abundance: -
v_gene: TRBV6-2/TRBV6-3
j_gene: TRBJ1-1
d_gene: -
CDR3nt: TGTGCCAGCAGTTATGGGGGAAGAGCTGAAGCTTTCTTT
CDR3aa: CASSYGGRAEAFF

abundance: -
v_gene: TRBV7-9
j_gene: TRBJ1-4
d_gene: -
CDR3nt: TGTGCCAGCAGCTTACGTGGACAGATTAATGAAAAACTGTTTTTT
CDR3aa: CASSLRGQINEKLFF

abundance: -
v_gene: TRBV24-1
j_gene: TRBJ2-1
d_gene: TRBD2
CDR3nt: TGTGCCACCAGTGATTCGCGGGGAGGGTATAGCTCCTACAATGAGCAGTTCTTC
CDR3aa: CATSDSRGGYSSYNEQFF

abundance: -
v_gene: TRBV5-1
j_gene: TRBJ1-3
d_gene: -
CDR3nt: TGCGCCAGCAGCCTCGGACACGGAAGAAGCACCATATATTTT
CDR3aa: CASSLGHGRSTIYF

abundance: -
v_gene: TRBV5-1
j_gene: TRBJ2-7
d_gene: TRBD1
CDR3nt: TGCGCCAGCAGCGACCCAGGGGGCGCGGACGAGCAGTACTTC
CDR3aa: CASSDPGGADEQYF

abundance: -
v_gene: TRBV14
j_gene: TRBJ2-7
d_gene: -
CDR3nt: TGTGCCAGCAGCCTCCGGACGGGTACCTACGAGCAGTACTTC
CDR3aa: CASSLRTGTYEQYF

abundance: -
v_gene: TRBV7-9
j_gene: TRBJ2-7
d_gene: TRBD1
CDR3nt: TGTGCCAGCAGCCCCGACAGGGCCCACGAGCAGTACTTC
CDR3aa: CASSPDRAHEQYF

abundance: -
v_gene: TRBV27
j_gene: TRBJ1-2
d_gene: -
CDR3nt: TGTGCCAGCAGGCATAGTTCCTCCGGCTACACCTTC
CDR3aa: CASRHSSSGYTF

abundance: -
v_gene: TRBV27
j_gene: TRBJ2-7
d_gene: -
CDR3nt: TGTGCCAGCGGAAGAAATCCCTTCTACGAGCAGTACTTC
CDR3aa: CASGRNPFYEQYF

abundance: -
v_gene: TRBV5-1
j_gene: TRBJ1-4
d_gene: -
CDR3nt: TGCGCCAGCAGCTTGGAGGCAGCCACTGTGGGTGAAAAACTGTTTTTT
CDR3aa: CASSLEAATVGEKLFF

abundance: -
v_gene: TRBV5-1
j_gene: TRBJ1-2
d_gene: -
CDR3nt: TGCGCCAGCTCTGCGGGCTGGGACTATGGCTACACCTTC
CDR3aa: CASSAGWDYGYTF

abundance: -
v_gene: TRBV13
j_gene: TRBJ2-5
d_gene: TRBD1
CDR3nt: TGTGCCAGCAGCAAAACAGGGGGCGCGAAGACCCAGTACTTC
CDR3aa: CASSKTGGAKTQYF

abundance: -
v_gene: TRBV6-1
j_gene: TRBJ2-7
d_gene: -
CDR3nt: TGTGCCAGCAGCCCCTTGAGGGGCTACGAGCAGTACTTC
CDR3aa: CASSPLRGYEQYF

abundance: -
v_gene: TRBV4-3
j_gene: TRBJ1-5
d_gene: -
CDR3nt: TGCGCCAGCAGCCAAGATTTCGTCGGGGGGGCAGTCGATCAGCCCCAGCATTTT
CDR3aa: CASSQDFVGGAVDQPQHF

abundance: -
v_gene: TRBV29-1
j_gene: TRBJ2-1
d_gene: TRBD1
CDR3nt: TGCAGCGTTGGACAGGGGGCGCCTGAGCAGTTCTTC
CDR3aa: CSVGQGAPEQFF